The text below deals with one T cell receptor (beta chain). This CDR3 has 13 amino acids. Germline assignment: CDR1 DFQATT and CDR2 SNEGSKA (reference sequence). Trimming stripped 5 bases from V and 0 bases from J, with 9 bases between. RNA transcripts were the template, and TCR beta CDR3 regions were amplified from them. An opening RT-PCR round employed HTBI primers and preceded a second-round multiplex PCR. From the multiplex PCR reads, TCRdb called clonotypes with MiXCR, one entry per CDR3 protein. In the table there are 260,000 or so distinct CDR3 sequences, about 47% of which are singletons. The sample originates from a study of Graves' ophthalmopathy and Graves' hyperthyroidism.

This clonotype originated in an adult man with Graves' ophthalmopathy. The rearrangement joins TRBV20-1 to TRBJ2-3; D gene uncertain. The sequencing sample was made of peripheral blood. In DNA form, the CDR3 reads TGCAGTGCTGTAGGCGGTAGCACAGATACGCAGTATTTT. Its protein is CSAVGGSTDTQYF.